This T cell receptor beta chain was captured in a study of T cells after yellow fever vaccination. In this sample, this clonotype turned up many times. Trimming at V came to 4 bases and at J to 6 bases, leaving 8 bases not matched to a gene. The CDR3 covers 16 residues. Germline V gene data show CDR1 as KGHDR and CDR2 as SFDVKD. TCRdb re-derived calls from the 5' RACE reads in MiXCR, one entry per CDR3 protein. The data show about 75,000 distinct CDR3 sequences, about 7.7% seen once. The sequence was collected from a man aged 18 to 35 who received the YFV17D yellow fever vaccine. The sample consisted of CD8+ T cells sorted from PBMCs, taken approximately 11 days after the first yellow fever vaccination. This sequence joins TRBV24-1 and TRBJ2-2; 9 nucleotides agree with TRBD1. The CDR3 spells CATSDSGTGSPGELFF. The CDR3 nucleotides read TGTGCCACCAGTGACTCCGGGACAGGGTCCCCCGGGGAGCTGTTTTTT.